This T cell receptor (beta chain) was found in a study of blood T cell repertoires in COVID-19. Background on the study: The study drew acute and convalescent COVID-19 samples from the United States, Italy and Spain. From T cells, B-cell-depleted T cells, or PBMCs came the material, which was cDNA or gDNA.

Germline V gene sequence: CDR1 KGHSH, CDR2 LQKENI. This CDR3 has 16 amino acids. V lost 4 bases to trimming and J lost 1 base, with 14 bases between them. Original processing methods: Cell counts per sample came from amplifying reference gene primers. The table came from immunoSEQ multiplex PCR; TCRdb's copy has only in-frame clones and leaves some out. V, J and clone size are taken as reported in that table, and D and trimming were inferred from the DNA itself. This sample carries about 200,000 clones, 65% to 85% of them seen once, and the ten largest clones take 10%. The source material was peripheral blood. The TCR sequence derives from a woman of 80 years or more with acute or convalescent COVID-19. The chain recombines TRBV18 with TRBJ1-5; TRBD1 is a possible D gene (6 bases). The CDR3 DNA sequence: TGTGCCAGCTCACAATTGCCGGACAGAAGCAATCAGCCCCAGCATTTT. This codes for CASSQLPDRSNQPQHF.